One sample yielded the 30 T cell receptor beta chains listed below, sequenced in a study of CD4 T cells in relation to SARS-CoV-2 and coronaviruses. Libraries were prepared by immunoSEQ multiplex PCR; TCRdb keeps only in-frame clonotypes and omits some of them. The repertoire holds around 25,000 clones, with 76% as singletons. These TCRs' antigens remain unknown. Before the COVID-19 pandemic, during about 2010-2018, CD4+ T cells were taken from unexposed donors. After ten to eleven days of culture, CD4+ T cells were isolated. The sequencing input was CD4+ T cells from PBMCs, cultured in vitro. These TCRs come from a human donor in good health.

The chain employs TRBV18 and TRBJ2-3, with 12 nucleotides matching TRBD2. The V gene end was trimmed by 4 bases and the J gene end by 8 bases; junction bases not matched to a gene: 10. CDR3 size: 16 residues. Germline-derived CDR1 and CDR2 are KGHSH and LQKENI. CDR3 bases: TGTGCCAGCTCACTCGGACTAGCGGGAAGTTTTGTTACGCAGTATTTT. Translated: CASSLGLAGSFVTQYF.

The chain is built from TRBV28 and TRBJ1-2, with TRBD1 matching 10 bases. CDR3 size: 14 residues. Germline V gives CDR1 MDHEN, CDR2 SYDVKM. J lost 8 bases, V lost 6 bases, and 9 bases had no gene match. The CDR3 coding sequence is TGTGCCAGCAGAGTGGGACAGGGGAATATAGGCTACACCTTC. This gives the protein CASRVGQGNIGYTF.

This clone was picked up a small number of times. The chain couples TRBV27 to TRBJ1-1; a weak D match, TRBD1 (5 bases). Germline CDR1 is MNHEY and CDR2 is SMNVEV (reference sequence). V was pared by 11 bases and J by 0 bases, with 10 bases between. This CDR3 comprises 12 residues. For the CDR3, the DNA is TGTGCCGCCGGGACGGTGAACACTGAAGCTTTCTTT. Translation gives CAAGTVNTEAFF.

The chain is built from TRBV3-1 (or the pseudogene TRBV3-2) and TRBJ2-1, with a tentative D call TRBD2 (7 bases). The CDR3 consists of 15 residues. V was cut by 4 bases and J by 1 base, with 11 bases left in between. Looked up from germline, CDR1 is LGHDT and CDR2 is YNNKEL (reference sequence). CDR3 amino acids: CASSPGRGSYNEQFF. CDR3 DNA: TGTGCCAGCAGCCCTGGGAGGGGGTCCTACAATGAGCAGTTCTTC.

The chain combines TRBV19 with TRBJ2-1; D could derive from TRBD1 or TRBD2 (5 bases each). V was pared by 7 bases and J by 7 bases, with 23 bases between. There are 16 residues in the CDR3. Germline assignment: CDR1 LNHDA and CDR2 SQIVND (reference sequence). CDR3 region: CASTWSGLGDSNEQFF. CDR3 nucleotide sequence: TGTGCCAGTACCTGGTCCGGATTGGGGGATTCGAATGAGCAGTTCTTC.

V and J are TRBV19 and TRBJ1-5; the D gene is possibly TRBD1 (5 bases). The V and J ends lost 7 bases and 0 bases respectively, with 16 bases between them. The germline gives CDR1 LNHDA, CDR2 SQIVND (reference sequence). The length of the CDR3 is 16 residues. The CDR3 spells CASNSWQGLSNQPQHF. CDR3 DNA sequence: TGTGCCAGTAATAGTTGGCAGGGCCTTAGCAATCAGCCCCAGCATTTT.

V usage is TRBV6-2 or TRBV6-3 and J usage is TRBJ2-7, with D perhaps TRBD2 (5 bases). Germline V gene lookup returns CDR1 MNHEY and CDR2 SVGEGT. The ends were cut back, 2 bases at V and 0 bases at J, with 14 bases in the middle. This CDR3 has 16 residues. The CDR3 DNA reads TGTGCCAGCAGTTACCCTGGACTGAATCCCTCCTACGAGCAGTACTTC. Residues: CASSYPGLNPSYEQYF.

This chain connects TRBV2 to TRBJ2-3; a possible D gene is TRBD1 (5 bases). Per the germline V gene, CDR1 is SNHLY and CDR2 is FYNNEI. There are 12 residues in the CDR3. Trimming cost V 6 bases and J 2 bases, with 6 bases left between them. As DNA, the CDR3 is TGTGCCAGCAGGACAGTCACAGATACGCAGTATTTT. Translation gives CASRTVTDTQYF.

The chain joins TRBV7-7 to TRBJ2-1, with D possibly being TRBD1 (5 bases). Between the trimmed V and J ends, which lost 4 bases and 5 bases, there was a span of 12 bases. The V gene's germline CDR1 is SSHAT and CDR2 FNYEAQ (reference sequence). CDR3 size: 14 residues. CDR3 nucleotides: TGTGCCAGCAGCTCGGGTATAGGGGACAATGAGCAGTTCTTC. Translating it yields CASSSGIGDNEQFF.

This chain uses TRBV19 with TRBJ2-2; possible D gene TRBD1, 5 bases. CDR1 and CDR2 (germline): LNHDA, SQIVND (reference sequence). This CDR3 region has 14 residues. The V end was cut by 5 bases, the J end by 1 base, with 8 bases between. CDR3 protein: CASSDQGNTGELFF. CDR3 DNA: TGTGCCAGTAGTGACCAGGGGAACACCGGGGAGCTGTTTTTT.

This clone has only a few counts. The V call is TRBV9, the J call TRBJ1-2; no reliable D call. The CDR3 has 15 residues. Trimming stripped 0 bases from V and 6 bases from J, with 15 bases between. Germline CDR1 and CDR2: SGDLS and YYNGEE. The CDR3 region is CASSVDPSLGNGYTF. In DNA, the CDR3 is TGTGCCAGCAGCGTAGATCCGAGCTTGGGAAATGGCTACACCTTC.

DNA of the CDR3: TGTGCCAGCTCCCCCATCAGTAGCACAGATACGCAGTATTTT. The encoded protein is CASSPISSTDTQYF. The rearrangement links TRBV18 to TRBJ2-3, with D unresolved. Germline V gene lookup returns CDR1 KGHSH and CDR2 LQKENI. The V and J ends lost 6 bases and 0 bases respectively, with 10 bases between them. The CDR3 covers 14 residues.

This clone was found a few times. The rearrangement links TRBV10-1 to TRBJ1-1; 9 bases fit TRBD1. Trimming took 5 bases from V and 10 from J; bases not matched to a gene: 8. Germline CDR1 is WNHNN and CDR2 is SYGVQD (reference sequence). This CDR3 contains 13 residues. The DNA of the CDR3 is TGCGCCAGCAGTCCGGACAGGGGCAGGGGAGCTTTCTTT. This gives the protein CASSPDRGRGAFF.

In DNA, the CDR3 is TGTGCCAGCAGCCCCCAACCTCCCGGGAGGACTGAAGCTTTCTTT. Translating it yields CASSPQPPGRTEAFF. The chain links TRBV7-2 to TRBJ1-1; D remains unclear. The V gene lost 5 bases and the J gene lost 5 bases, with 18 bases spanning the gap. Per germline, CDR1 SGHTA and CDR2 FQGNSA. This CDR3 is 15 amino acids long.

The rearrangement links TRBV27 to TRBJ1-2, with 11 bases matching TRBD1. V lost 4 bases, J lost 3 bases, and 4 bases stayed unmatched. The CDR3 totals 15 residues. CDR1 is MNHEY, CDR2 SMNVEV, per germline (reference sequence). CDR3 residues: CASSSMGQGDYGYTF. The CDR3 DNA reads TGTGCCAGCAGTTCCATGGGACAGGGGGACTATGGCTACACCTTC.

J is TRBJ1-4 and V is TRBV7-9; D is possibly TRBD1 (6 bases). The germline CDR1 and CDR2 sequences are SEHNR and FQNEAQ (reference sequence). Trimming stripped 5 bases from V and 8 bases from J, with 18 bases between. The CDR3 spans 15 residues. CDR3 in amino acids: CASSRDRNLGEKLFF. The CDR3 coding sequence is TGTGCCAGCAGCAGAGACAGGAACCTGGGCGAAAAACTGTTTTTT. Full variable domain (missing parts from reference TRBV7-9 and TRBJ1-4): DTGVSQNPRHKITKRGQNVTFRCDPISEHNRLYWYRQTLGQGPEFLTYFQNEAQLEKSRLLSDRFSAERPKGSFSTLEIQRTEQGDSAMYLCASSRDRNLGEKLFFGSGTQLSVL.

This chain uses TRBV14 with TRBJ2-3; the D is unclear. Germline CDR1 is SGHDN and CDR2 is FVKESK. The CDR3 contains 16 residues. V lost 4 bases to trimming and J lost 0 bases, with 14 bases between them. CDR3 sequence (DNA): TGTGCCAGCAGCCCATGGATCGGTACTAGCACAGATACGCAGTATTTT. This gives the protein CASSPWIGTSTDTQYF. Full variable domain (rest looked up from reference TRBV14 and TRBJ2-3): EAGVTQFPSHSVIEKGQTVTLRCDPISGHDNLYWYRRVMGKEIKFLLHFVKESKQDESGMPNNRFLAERTGGTYSTLKVQPAELEDSGVYFCASSPWIGTSTDTQYFGPGTRLTVL.

The genes are TRBV19 and TRBJ2-2, with D unclear. The CDR3 runs to 13 residues. Trimming took off 5 bases at V and 4 bases at J, with 8 bases between the two ends. Germline assignment: CDR1 LNHDA and CDR2 SQIVND (reference sequence). The DNA of the CDR3 is TGTGCCAGTAGTGTCGTTTTCACCGGGGAGCTGTTTTTT. Amino acid sequence: CASSVVFTGELFF.

The chain links TRBV2 to TRBJ1-1, with D perhaps matching TRBD1 (5 bases). The germline CDR1 and CDR2 sequences are SNHLY and FYNNEI. This CDR3 is 16 amino acids long. V was pared by 0 bases and J by 1 base, with 12 bases between. The CDR3 loop reads CASSEAHWQGNTEAFF. CDR3 nucleotides: TGTGCCAGCAGTGAAGCTCACTGGCAGGGGAACACTGAAGCTTTCTTT.

This chain joins TRBV19 and TRBJ2-1; 9 nucleotides agree with TRBD2. CDR1 is LNHDA and CDR2 is SQIVND in the germline V gene (reference sequence). Trimming took 9 bases from V and 1 from J; bases not matched to a gene: 4. CDR3 length equals 14 residues. The CDR3 is CASRLAVSYNEQFF. The CDR3 bases are TGTGCCAGCAGACTAGCGGTATCCTACAATGAGCAGTTCTTC. The full variable domain, its missing parts supplied by reference TRBV19 and TRBJ2-1, is DGGITQSPKYLFRKEGQNVTLSCEQNLNHDAMYWYRQDPGQGLRLIYYSQIVNDFQKGDIAEGYSVSREKKESFPLTVTSAQKNPTAFYLCASRLAVSYNEQFFGPGTRLTVL.

This clone was seen a handful of times. The chain couples TRBV5-1 to TRBJ1-2; no clear D gene. This CDR3 contains 15 residues. V dropped 0 bases and J dropped 4 bases, with 13 bases sitting between them. From germline, CDR1 is SGHRS and CDR2 YFSETQ. The CDR3 region is CASSLARDSTYGYTF. For the CDR3, the DNA is TGCGCCAGCAGCTTGGCTCGGGATTCGACCTATGGCTACACCTTC.

This clone has more than one count but fewer than ten. V gene TRBV5-1 combines with J gene TRBJ2-2; perhaps D is TRBD1 or TRBD2 (5 bases each). The CDR3 spans 18 residues. The V gene's germline CDR1 is SGHRS and CDR2 YFSETQ. Trimming shortened V by 0 bases and J by 3 bases, and 18 bases separated the two germline ends. CDR3: CASSLVVGEPEYTGELFF. The CDR3 DNA follows: TGCGCCAGCAGCTTGGTGGTGGGGGAACCCGAGTACACCGGGGAGCTGTTTTTT. The whole variable domain, filled in from reference TRBV5-1 and TRBJ2-2, reads KAGVTQTPRYLIKTRGQQVTLSCSPISGHRSVSWYQQTPGQGLQFLFEYFSETQRNKGNFPGRFSGRQFSNSRSEMNVSTLELGDSALYLCASSLVVGEPEYTGELFFGEGSRLTVL.

V and J are TRBV10-3 and TRBJ2-3, with D possibly matching TRBD2 (6 bases). Germline V gene data show CDR1 as ENHRY and CDR2 as SYGVKD. Trimming shortened V by 3 bases and J by 4 bases, and 14 bases separated the two germline ends. The CDR3 loop spans 15 amino acids. In DNA, the CDR3 is TGTGCCATCAGTGAACGGCAGGAGGGTCCAGATACGCAGTATTTT. It codes for CAISERQEGPDTQYF.

This clone was seen only a few times. V usage is TRBV6-6 and J usage is TRBJ1-2; TRBD1 matches at 9 bases. The CDR3 spans 15 residues. Per germline, CDR1 MNHNY and CDR2 SVGAGI (reference sequence). V gave up 2 bases and J gave up 6 bases; unmatched junction bases: 7. The CDR3 spells CASSYPNGQGNGYTF. In DNA, the CDR3 is TGTGCCAGCAGTTACCCCAACGGACAGGGGAATGGCTACACCTTC.

The rearrangement uses TRBV5-1 and TRBJ2-7, with 11 positions matching TRBD2. J lost 2 bases, V lost 1 base, and 8 bases had no gene match. This CDR3 region has 17 residues. The germline V gene encodes CDR1 SGHRS and CDR2 YFSETQ. CDR3 region: CASSLSSGTSGTYEQYF. DNA of the CDR3: TGCGCCAGCAGCTTGTCCTCGGGGACTAGCGGCACCTACGAGCAGTACTTC.

The V and J genes are TRBV11-2 and TRBJ2-2; tentative D call: TRBD1 (5 bases). This CDR3 contains 16 residues. V lost 5 bases to trimming and J lost 4 bases, with 17 bases between them. Per germline, CDR1 SGHAT and CDR2 FQNNGV. The CDR3 is CASSRWGLKVTGELFF. The CDR3 DNA is TGTGCCAGCAGCCGGTGGGGCCTGAAGGTCACCGGGGAGCTGTTTTTT.

The chain joins TRBV7-8 to TRBJ2-5; the match to TRBD1 covers 9 bases. This CDR3 is 16 amino acids long. Germline loops: CDR1 SGHVS, CDR2 FQNEAQ. The junction had 14 bases not matched to a gene; V was cut back by 9 bases and J by 3 bases. CDR3 sequence: CASSVFSGTGKETQYF. The CDR3 bases are TGTGCCAGTTCGGTTTTTTCCGGGACAGGGAAAGAGACCCAGTACTTC.

The V and J genes are TRBV2 and TRBJ1-1; D call uncertain. This CDR3 spans 14 amino acids. V dropped 6 bases and J dropped 2 bases, with 13 bases sitting between them. Germline V CDR1 and CDR2: SNHLY, FYNNEI. The chain's CDR3 is CASRGTAINTEAFF. The CDR3 nucleotides read TGTGCCAGCAGAGGTACAGCCATTAACACTGAAGCTTTCTTT. The variable domain in full, with the rest retrieved from reference TRBV2 and TRBJ1-1, is EPEVTQTPSHQVTQMGQEVILRCVPISNHLYFYWYRQILGQKVEFLVSFYNNEISEKSEIFDDQFSVERPDGSNFTLKIRSTKLEDSAMYFCASRGTAINTEAFFGQGTRLTVV.

This clone appeared a few times. The chain is built from TRBV7-3 and TRBJ2-2; D unclear. The CDR3 covers 12 residues. The V end was cut by 3 bases, the J end by 4 bases, with 3 bases between. Germline V gene lookup returns CDR1 SGHTA and CDR2 FQGTGA. In DNA form, the CDR3 reads TGTGCCAGCAGCTTGGGCACCGGGGAGCTGTTTTTT. Amino acid sequence: CASSLGTGELFF.

This chain joins TRBV11-2 and TRBJ2-7, with unresolved D. The germline CDR1 and CDR2 sequences are SGHAT and FQNNGV. Trimming took 3 bases from V and 0 from J, leaving 3 bases between them. The CDR3 runs to 12 residues. This CDR3 reads CASSFISYEQYF. CDR3 nucleotides: TGTGCCAGCAGCTTTATCTCCTACGAGCAGTACTTC.